The 6 T cell receptor beta chains presented below share a single source sample, sequenced in a study of graft-versus-host responses after intestinal transplantation. Using immunoSEQ multiplex PCR, the repertoire was profiled, and TCRdb retains in-frame clones only, with some absent. The table lists under 85,000 clones, about 90% of them singletons. No antigen has been identified for these receptors. The sample here was unstimulated CD8+ T cells sorted from spleen or lymph node cells, taken before intestinal transplant. The receptors were gathered from a human donor who received an intestinal transplant.

The rearrangement uses TRBV19 and TRBJ2-1; 7 bases fit TRBD2. The CDR3 is 15 amino acids. V trimming: 7 bases; J trimming: 8 bases; junction bases outside the gene matches: 14. Germline loops: CDR1 LNHDA, CDR2 SQIVND (reference sequence). The CDR3 region has the DNA TGTGCCAGTAAATCGGGGGGTTCGACTTACGATGAGCAGTTCTTC. Translated, it gives CASKSGGSTYDEQFF.

This chain uses TRBV27 with TRBJ2-1, with D perhaps matching TRBD2 (5 bases). This CDR3 spans 12 amino acids. Germline V gene lookup returns CDR1 MNHEY and CDR2 SMNVEV (reference sequence). Trimming left V 3 bases short and J 6 bases short, with 6 bases between. CDR3 protein: CASSLRANEQFF. The CDR3 bases are TGTGCCAGCAGTTTGCGGGCCAATGAGCAGTTCTTC.

This clone was detected only once. The V and J genes are TRBV19 and TRBJ2-7, with 11 bases lining up with TRBD1. Per the germline V gene, CDR1 is LNHDA and CDR2 is SQIVND (reference sequence). The CDR3 extends over 15 amino acids. V lost 2 bases to trimming and J lost 6 bases; unmatched junction nucleotides: 6. Here the CDR3 DNA reads TGTGCCAGTAGTATAAGCGGACAGGGGGCGGTCGAGCAGTACTTC. Amino acids: CASSISGQGAVEQYF.

The chain is built from TRBV10-2 and TRBJ2-7, with 7 bases identical to TRBD1. Germline-derived CDR1 and CDR2 are WSHSY and SAAADI. The CDR3 is 14 residues long. V trimming: 6 bases; J trimming: 2 bases; junction bases outside the gene matches: 7. This CDR3 is CASRTDRAPYEQYF. CDR3 bases: TGCGCCAGCAGGACTGACAGGGCACCCTACGAGCAGTACTTC.

V is TRBV6-5 and J is TRBJ1-4; D is unclear. The CDR3 length is 15 residues. V gave up 6 bases and J gave up 0 bases, with 11 bases separating them. The germline V gene has CDR1 MNHEY and CDR2 SVGAGI. In nucleotides, the CDR3 is TGTGCCAGCAGAGACATCTTCCCAACTAATGAAAAACTGTTTTTT. Its translation is CASRDIFPTNEKLFF.

J is TRBJ2-2 and V is TRBV13, with 7 bases that match TRBD1. J was trimmed by 4 bases and V by 1 base; bases with no gene match: 9. Germline assignment: CDR1 PRHDT and CDR2 FYEKMQ (reference sequence). The CDR3 runs 17 residues. The CDR3 DNA follows: TGTGCCAGCAGCTTAGACGGGACAGTGTTAGGCACCGGGGAGCTGTTTTTT. This translates into CASSLDGTVLGTGELFF.